A single sample is the source of the 31 T cell receptor beta chains below, sequenced in a study of cytomegalovirus exposure and HLA in healthy donors. PCR primers comprised 60 Vbeta and 13 Jbeta primers. Generated by immunoSEQ multiplex PCR, the TCRdb table keeps only in-frame clones and is missing some. The sample shows approximately 280,000 clones, approximately 90% of them seen only once. Sample: PBMCs. All receptors come from a young woman in good health and CMV-seronegative.

The chain is built from TRBV28 and TRBJ1-4; no firm D call. The CDR3 covers 13 residues. V was trimmed by 11 bases and J by 5 bases, leaving 15 bases between them. Germline CDR1 is MDHEN and CDR2 is SYDVKM. CDR3: CASLEDLNEKLFF. DNA for the CDR3: TGTGCCTCCCTAGAGGATTTAAATGAAAAACTGTTTTTT.

This rearrangement joins TRBV5-1 to TRBJ2-7, with a possible D match to TRBD2 (6 bases). CDR3 length: 13 residues. V was clipped by 3 bases and J by 6 bases, with 13 bases between them. Looked up from germline, CDR1 is SGHRS and CDR2 is YFSETQ. The CDR3 here is CASSSGPGAEQYF. CDR3 sequence (DNA): TGCGCCAGCAGCTCCGGGCCGGGAGCCGAGCAGTACTTC.

J is TRBJ1-2 and V is TRBV14, with TRBD1 as a possible D gene (6 bases). V lost 0 bases to trimming and J lost 8 bases, with 16 bases between them. This CDR3 spans 15 amino acids. Per germline, CDR1 SGHDN and CDR2 FVKESK. CDR3 sequence reads: CASSQDREDRYGYTF. The CDR3 DNA follows: TGTGCCAGCAGCCAAGATCGCGAGGACAGATACGGCTACACCTTC.

The V and J genes are TRBV5-1 and TRBJ1-1, with 10 nucleotides matching TRBD1. The CDR3 has 14 residues. CDR1 is SGHRS and CDR2 is YFSETQ in the germline V gene. V was clipped by 0 bases and J by 5 bases; unmatched bases: 1. DNA of the CDR3: TGCGCCAGCAGCTTGGGGGGACAGGGGACTGAAGCTTTCTTT. It specifies CASSLGGQGTEAFF.

Comments on this clone: This sample includes further DNA sequences coding for the same CDR3. The chain carries TRBV5-6 and TRBJ2-7; 9 nucleotides line up with TRBD2. Germline V gene data show CDR1 as SGHDT and CDR2 as YYEEEE. The CDR3 spans 14 residues. The V gene end was trimmed by 0 bases and the J gene end by 4 bases; junction bases not matched to a gene: 2. The CDR3 DNA reads as TGTGCCAGCAGCTTGGGCGGGGGGGGGTACGAGCAGTACTTC. Translating gives CASSLGGGGYEQYF.

The V call is TRBV4-1, the J call TRBJ2-7, with D hard to call. Germline CDR1 MGHRA, CDR2 YSYEKL. CDR3 length: 13 amino acids. Deletions cut 8 bases from V and 2 bases from J, with 13 bases between. The CDR3 DNA sequence: TGCGCCAGCGGGTCAGGTGTAACCTACGAGCAGTACTTC. Protein: CASGSGVTYEQYF.

This clone was seen only once. J is TRBJ2-1 and V is TRBV14; 8 bases line up with TRBD2. The CDR3 contains 16 residues. V trimming: 0 bases; J trimming: 4 bases; junction bases outside the gene matches: 5. Germline V gives CDR1 SGHDN, CDR2 FVKESK. In DNA, the CDR3 is TGTGCCAGCAGCCAAGATCGGGGGGGGCCGTACAATGAGCAGTTCTTC. Protein: CASSQDRGGPYNEQFF. The full variable domain, in which reference TRBV14 and TRBJ2-1 provide the parts outside the CDR3, is EAGVTQFPSHSVIEKGQTVTLRCDPISGHDNLYWYRRVMGKEIKFLLHFVKESKQDESGMPNNRFLAERTGGTYSTLKVQPAELEDSGVYFCASSQDRGGPYNEQFFGPGTRLTVL.

This CDR3 is CASSRQGGHQETQYF. The DNA for the CDR3 is TGTGCCAGCAGCCGACAGGGGGGTCACCAAGAGACCCAGTACTTC. The J gene is TRBJ2-5, the V gene TRBV13, with 9 bases fitting TRBD1. Trimming took 5 bases from V and 0 from J; bases not matched to a gene: 4. CDR1 and CDR2 (germline): PRHDT, FYEKMQ (reference sequence). This CDR3 has 15 amino acids.

The chain has TRBV11-2 and TRBJ2-7; maybe TRBD1 (6 bases). V was clipped by 7 bases and J by 0 bases, with 10 bases between them. CDR3 length: 13 residues. Germline V gene lookup returns CDR1 SGHAT and CDR2 FQNNGV. DNA for the CDR3: TGTGCCAGCACCTGGACAGTCTCCTACGAGCAGTACTTC. As protein: CASTWTVSYEQYF.

CDR3 in DNA: TGTGCCATCAGTGAGGGGATAGCGGGGGGGCCTTCGTATGGGCAGTTCTTC. Translated, it gives CAISEGIAGGPSYGQFF. The chain combines TRBV10-3 with TRBJ2-1; TRBD2 matches at 11 bases. The length of the CDR3 is 17 residues. V trimming: 2 bases; J trimming: 12 bases; junction bases outside the gene matches: 15. CDR1 and CDR2 (germline): ENHRY, SYGVKD.

This clone was seen just once. The chain has TRBV11-3 and TRBJ2-7; a possible D gene is TRBD2 (6 bases). V lost 4 bases, J lost 7 bases, and 14 bases lay in between. Per germline, CDR1 SGHNT and CDR2 YENEEA. There are 13 residues in the CDR3. The CDR3 DNA follows: TGTGCCAGCAGCTCCCGGGACTCCGGGGAGCAGTACTTC. Encoded protein: CASSSRDSGEQYF.

The rearrangement joins TRBV5-1 to TRBJ2-3; 12 bases match TRBD2. V dropped 2 bases and J dropped 3; count of bases not matched to a gene: 7. The CDR3 loop spans 17 amino acids. Per the germline V gene, CDR1 is SGHRS and CDR2 is YFSETQ. CDR3 nucleotides: TGCGCCAGCAGCTTCCTACTAGCGGGGGGCGCGACAGATACGCAGTATTTT. Its protein product is CASSFLLAGGATDTQYF.

This sequence joins TRBV10-1 and TRBJ1-1; no firm D call. There are 12 residues in the CDR3. Trimming took 9 bases from V and 7 from J, leaving 15 bases between them. Germline V lookup: CDR1 WNHNN, CDR2 SYGVQD (reference sequence). The chain's CDR3 is CASRHGVDEAFF. The CDR3 DNA reads as TGCGCCAGTCGACACGGGGTCGATGAAGCTTTCTTT.

This chain connects TRBV19 to TRBJ1-2; TRBD1 matches at 7 bases. CDR1 LNHDA and CDR2 SQIVND come from the germline V gene (reference sequence). This CDR3 is built from 16 residues. Trimming cost V 1 base and J 7 bases; bases outside gene matches: 12. The CDR3 region is CASSIGLQGPLVGYTF. For the CDR3, the DNA is TGTGCCAGTAGTATAGGGCTACAGGGGCCTCTTGTTGGCTACACCTTC.

The chain links TRBV2 to TRBJ2-1; D might be TRBD1 (6 bases). The CDR3 is 21 residues long. V lost 5 bases, J lost 9 bases, and 38 bases lay in between. Germline lookup yields CDR1 SNHLY and CDR2 FYNNEI. The CDR3 spells CASSPNNPGFRGNIGRVEQFF. The CDR3 bases are TGTGCCAGCAGTCCCAACAATCCGGGTTTTAGGGGGAATATCGGAAGAGTTGAGCAGTTCTTC.

The gene calls are TRBV5-1 and TRBJ1-2; the D is unclear. Germline V lookup: CDR1 SGHRS, CDR2 YFSETQ. Trimming left V 5 bases short and J 4 bases short, with 12 bases between. The CDR3 consists of 13 residues. This chain's CDR3 is CASSSGSGYGYTF. The CDR3 DNA sequence: TGCGCCAGCAGTTCAGGATCCGGCTATGGCTACACCTTC.

This chain uses TRBV6-5 with TRBJ2-7, with D tentatively TRBD1 (6 bases). Looked up from germline, CDR1 is MNHEY and CDR2 is SVGAGI. Trimming removed 6 bases from V and 8 bases from J, with 20 bases in between. The CDR3 covers 14 residues. CDR3 nucleotide sequence: TGTGCCAGCAGCTTCTATAGGGACAACGGCCAGCAGTACTTC. Its protein product is CASSFYRDNGQQYF.

The V and J genes are TRBV4-1 and TRBJ2-3; D not resolved. Trimming removed 4 bases at V and 3 bases at J, with 5 bases between. The germline CDR1 and CDR2 sequences are MGHRA and YSYEKL. This CDR3 is built from 12 residues. CDR3 sequence: CASSPRTDTQYF. CDR3 DNA: TGCGCCAGCAGCCCGAGGACAGATACGCAGTATTTT.

V is TRBV30 and J is TRBJ1-2, with 8 bases lining up with TRBD1. The CDR3 runs to 13 residues. V trimming: 6 bases; J trimming: 4 bases; junction bases outside the gene matches: 7. The germline gives CDR1 GTSNPN, CDR2 SVGIG (reference sequence). As DNA, the CDR3 is TGTGCCTGCAGGGGGCGCAGGGGCTATGGCTACACCTTC. Translated, it gives CACRGRRGYGYTF.

The chain employs TRBV9 and TRBJ2-1; 10 bases map to TRBD2. Germline values: CDR1 SGDLS, CDR2 YYNGEE. The CDR3 extends over 15 amino acids. J was trimmed by 3 bases and V by 4 bases; bases with no gene match: 4. In DNA form, the CDR3 reads TGTGCCAGCAGCTCCGGGACTAGCGACTACAATGAGCAGTTCTTC. Translation: CASSSGTSDYNEQFF.

This chain connects TRBV7-9 to TRBJ2-1; D might be TRBD2 (5 bases). The ends were cut back, 2 bases at V and 10 bases at J, with 18 bases in the middle. The CDR3 is 15 amino acids. The germline gives CDR1 SEHNR, CDR2 FQNEAQ (reference sequence). The CDR3: CASSLKGPLEREQFF. The CDR3 DNA is TGTGCCAGCAGCTTAAAAGGCCCCCTCGAGCGGGAGCAGTTCTTC. Complete variable domain (other parts from reference TRBV7-9 and TRBJ2-1): DTGVSQNPRHKITKRGQNVTFRCDPISEHNRLYWYRQTLGQGPEFLTYFQNEAQLEKSRLLSDRFSAERPKGSFSTLEIQRTEQGDSAMYLCASSLKGPLEREQFFGPGTRLTVL.

V is TRBV2 and J is TRBJ1-6; D not resolved. Trimming stripped 3 bases from V and 5 bases from J, with 5 bases between. Per germline, CDR1 SNHLY and CDR2 FYNNEI. The CDR3 is made up of 13 amino acids. Here the CDR3 DNA reads TGTGCCAGCAGTGAGCAGGATAATTCACCCCTCCACTTT. Translated, it gives CASSEQDNSPLHF.

The rearrangement uses TRBV27 and TRBJ1-1; 10 nucleotides match TRBD1. V dropped 5 bases and J dropped 8; count of bases not matched to a gene: 20. CDR1 and CDR2 from the germline V gene are MNHEY and SMNVEV (reference sequence). The CDR3 length is 18 residues. The CDR3 region has the DNA TGTGCCAGCAGTCCTCCTCTAGGGACAGGGGCGCGACCGCCCGAAGCTTTCTTT. The encoded protein is CASSPPLGTGARPPEAFF.

The rearrangement joins TRBV25-1 to TRBJ1-4; 7 bases map to TRBD1. The CDR3 loop spans 14 amino acids. The V and J ends lost 4 bases and 4 bases, in that order; junction bases with no gene match: 3. CDR1 and CDR2 from the germline V gene are MGHDK and SYGVNS. In DNA, the CDR3 is TGTGCCAGCAGTGTTCGGACAGGTAATGAAAAACTGTTTTTT. It specifies CASSVRTGNEKLFF.

This clone was counted once. The genes are TRBV27 and TRBJ1-4, with D perhaps matching TRBD1 (6 bases). The CDR3 loop spans 17 amino acids. The germline V and J ends were trimmed by 0 bases and 0 bases, with 11 bases remaining between them. Germline V lookup: CDR1 MNHEY, CDR2 SMNVEV (reference sequence). Here the CDR3 reads CASSLSTGGPTNEKLFF. DNA of the CDR3: TGTGCCAGCAGTTTATCGACAGGTGGGCCAACTAATGAAAAACTGTTTTTT.

The V gene is TRBV5-4, the J gene TRBJ2-7, with 9 bases fitting TRBD1. Looked up from germline, CDR1 is SGHNT and CDR2 is YYREEE (reference sequence). J lost 3 bases, V lost 2 bases, and 6 bases had no gene match. The CDR3 runs to 15 residues. The CDR3 loop reads CASSLPGQGRYEQYF. The CDR3 DNA sequence: TGTGCCAGCAGCTTACCCGGACAGGGGCGCTACGAGCAGTACTTC. The full variable domain, in which reference TRBV5-4 and TRBJ2-7 provide the parts outside the CDR3, is ETGVTQSPTHLIKTRGQQVTLRCSSQSGHNTVSWYQQALGQGPQFIFQYYREEENGRGNFPPRFSGLQFPNYSSELNVNALELDDSALYLCASSLPGQGRYEQYFGPGTRLTVT.

The rearrangement joins TRBV2 to TRBJ2-6, with a tentative D call TRBD1 (6 bases). Looked up from germline, CDR1 is SNHLY and CDR2 is FYNNEI. The CDR3 covers 17 residues. V shed 3 bases and J shed 0 bases, with 12 bases lying between them. CDR3 sequence reads: CASSDQTGISGANVLTF. In nucleotides, the CDR3 is TGTGCCAGCAGTGACCAGACAGGCATCTCTGGGGCCAACGTCCTGACTTTC.

The count of this clone is one. In DNA form, the CDR3 reads TGTGCCAGCAGCCTGGGACAGAGCCATGAAAAACTGTTTTTT. The encoded protein is CASSLGQSHEKLFF. The chain combines TRBV5-4 with TRBJ1-4, with TRBD1 matching over 7 bases. From germline, CDR1 is SGHNT and CDR2 YYREEE (reference sequence). V lost 4 bases to trimming and J lost 6 bases; unmatched junction nucleotides: 6. This CDR3 contains 14 residues.

The genes are TRBV6-6 and TRBJ1-5; D is perhaps TRBD1 (6 bases). The V end was cut by 4 bases, the J end by 6 bases, with 16 bases between. This CDR3 comprises 15 residues. Germline CDR1 and CDR2: MNHNY and SVGAGI (reference sequence). The CDR3 loop reads CASSSLKGGSQPQHF. CDR3 coding DNA: TGTGCCAGCAGTTCCTTGAAAGGGGGTAGTCAGCCCCAGCATTTT.

The chain joins TRBV10-3 to TRBJ1-3; D is unclear. The V and J ends lost 7 bases and 7 bases respectively, with 11 bases between them. The germline gives CDR1 ENHRY, CDR2 SYGVKD. The CDR3 runs to 12 residues. CDR3 residues: CAIKEVPNTIYF. The CDR3 nucleotides are TGTGCCATCAAGGAGGTCCCGAACACCATATATTTT.

This chain uses TRBV7-6 with TRBJ2-5; tentative D call: TRBD2 (6 bases). Germline-derived CDR1 and CDR2 are SGHVS and FNYEAQ. The CDR3 contains 11 residues. Trimming shortened V by 1 base and J by 13 bases, and 10 bases separated the two germline ends. In DNA, the CDR3 is TGTGCCAGCAGCTTAGATACGGGGGTGTACTTC. It specifies CASSLDTGVYF.